A single sample gave rise to the 6 T cell receptor beta chains below, sequenced in a study of early T cells in non-severe SARS-CoV-2 infection. MiXCR, applied by TCRdb to the 5' RACE reads, yields one record per CDR3 protein. The table has 65,000 to 90,000 distinct CDR3 sequences, approximately 12% seen once. The specimen was whole blood. All receptors derive from an adult who was a healthcare worker with PCR-confirmed SARS-CoV-2 infection or an uninfected control (not recorded which).

Notes on this clonotype: This may be a read error, as it is one base from a much larger clone. This rearrangement joins TRBV11-2 to TRBJ2-2, with 15 bases identical to TRBD2. Germline V gives CDR1 SGHAT, CDR2 FQNNGV. The CDR3 runs to 18 residues. The CDR3 sequence: CVSSRGLAGGPGTGELFF. CDR3 in DNA: TGTGTCAGCAGCCGGGGACTAGCGGGAGGCCCGGGCACCGGGGAGCTGTTTTTT.

There are many counts of this clonotype. The genes are TRBV7-8 and TRBJ1-5; no clear D gene. Germline V gives CDR1 SGHVS, CDR2 FQNEAQ. The CDR3 covers 15 residues. Trimming cost V 0 bases and J 4 bases, with 10 bases left between them. This CDR3 reads CASSLAGGRNQPQHF. CDR3 DNA sequence: TGTGCCAGCAGCTTAGCTGGAGGCCGGAATCAGCCCCAGCATTTT.

V and J are TRBV7-2 and TRBJ2-7; D uncertain. This CDR3 region has 11 residues. Germline V lookup: CDR1 SGHTA, CDR2 FQGNSA. The V end was cut by 2 bases, the J end by 12 bases, with 11 bases between. The CDR3 is CASSLYPQMYF. The CDR3 DNA is TGTGCCAGCAGCTTATACCCTCAAATGTACTTC.

This chain uses TRBV7-8 with TRBJ2-4; a possible D gene is TRBD2 (5 bases). CDR3 length: 13 amino acids. Germline CDR1 and CDR2: SGHVS and FQNEAQ. Between the trimmed V and J ends, which lost 1 base and 5 bases, there was a span of 6 bases. Here the CDR3 reads CASSLGTENIQYF. The CDR3 coding sequence is TGTGCCAGCAGCTTAGGGACTGAAAACATTCAGTACTTC.

This clonotype was recorded many times. CDR3 residues: CASSFRVKNIQYF. As DNA, the CDR3 is TGTGCCAGCAGTTTTCGCGTCAAAAACATTCAGTACTTC. The chain has TRBV27 and TRBJ2-4; D gene uncertain. Trimming pared 3 bases from V and 3 bases from J, leaving 6 bases between. In germline, CDR1 is MNHEY, CDR2 SMNVEV (reference sequence). The CDR3 covers 13 residues.

This clonotype was seen more than once but under ten times. The chain is built from TRBV7-8 and TRBJ2-7, with TRBD1 identical over 8 bases. The CDR3 totals 14 residues. Germline-derived CDR1 and CDR2 are SGHVS and FQNEAQ. V shed 3 bases and J 2 bases; nucleotides not matched to a gene: 3. The CDR3 DNA reads as TGTGCCAGCAGCTTCGGGACAGGCCCCTACGAGCAGTACTTC. Amino acid sequence: CASSFGTGPYEQYF. The whole variable domain, filled in from reference TRBV7-8 and TRBJ2-7, reads GAGVSQSPRYKVAKRGQDVALRCDPISGHVSLFWYQQALGQGPEFLTYFQNEAQLDKSGLPSDRFFAERPEGSVSTLKIQRTQQEDSAVYLCASSFGTGPYEQYFGPGTRLTVT.